The source of this T cell receptor beta chain is a study of T-cell reconstitution after alpha-beta-depleted transplantation in children. It was with unique molecular identifiers that the TCRbeta library was prepared. TCRdb reanalysed the PCR reads using MiXCR and keeps one entry per CDR3 protein. The sample has around 600,000 distinct CDR3 sequences, 23% seen once. Study-level results: Surviving recipient T cells and intrathymic progenitors accounted for some patients' high TCRbeta diversity at day 60. At one year after transplant, newly produced T cells mostly accounted for T-cell counts and diversity. Alpha-beta T cells present about two months after transplant were reported to originate from several hundred expanded graft clones.

In germline, CDR1 is SQVTM, CDR2 ANQGSEA. The V gene end was trimmed by 1 base and the J gene end by 4 bases; junction bases not matched to a gene: 3. This CDR3 is 13 amino acids long. This clonotype was observed at least ten times. Its antigen remains unknown. This sequence was found in a boy under three years old who had a stem cell transplant for acute myeloid leukemia, so the T cells may come from the graft donor. Sequenced here: PBMCs, mostly from graft donor cells, sampled 360 days after TCRalphabeta/CD19-depleted stem cell transplant. This chain uses TRBV29-1 with TRBJ1-2; the match to TRBD1 covers 7 bases. The CDR3 here is CSVEGDRSYGYTF. The CDR3 DNA sequence: TGCAGCGTTGAAGGGGACAGATCCTATGGCTACACCTTC.